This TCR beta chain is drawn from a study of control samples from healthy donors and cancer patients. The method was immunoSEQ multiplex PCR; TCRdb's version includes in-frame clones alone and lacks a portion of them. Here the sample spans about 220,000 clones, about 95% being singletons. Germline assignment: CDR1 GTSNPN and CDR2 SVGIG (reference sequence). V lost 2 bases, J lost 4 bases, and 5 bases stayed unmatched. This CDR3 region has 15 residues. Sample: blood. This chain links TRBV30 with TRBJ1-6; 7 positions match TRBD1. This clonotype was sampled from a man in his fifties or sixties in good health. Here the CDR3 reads CAWSMRDSYNSPLHF. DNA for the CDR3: TGTGCCTGGAGTATGAGGGACAGTTATAATTCACCCCTCCACTTT.